A single sample gave rise to the 15 T cell receptor beta chains below, sequenced in a study of regulatory T cells in long-lasting Graves disease. Construction of the TCR beta libraries employed iRepertoire HTBI primers in conjunction with Arm-PCR of CDR3 regions. TCRdb fed the multiplex PCR reads into MiXCR, producing one record per CDR3 protein. The sample has a few hundred thousand distinct CDR3 sequences, approximately 22% seen once; the top ten hold roughly an eighth. Regarding time point: persistent/refractory GD, antithyroid drugs over 5 years with positive TRAb. From PBMCs, RNA was extracted and then used to make the TCR library. The specimen comprised peripheral blood mononuclear cells (PBMCs), sampled when the disease was refractory, from a patient treated with antithyroid drugs. The receptors derive from a female donor with Graves disease.

This clonotype was seen only a few times. The CDR3 protein is CASSLDRAGDEKLFF. The CDR3 DNA reads TGTGCCAGCAGTTTAGACAGGGCAGGAGATGAAAAACTGTTTTTT. The genes are TRBV27 and TRBJ1-4, with 7 bases that match TRBD1. The ends lost 2 bases at V and 6 bases at J; junction bases unmatched: 6. CDR3 length equals 15 residues. The germline V gene encodes CDR1 MNHEY and CDR2 SMNVEV (reference sequence).

V is TRBV20-1 and J is TRBJ1-5; unclear D gene. V was clipped by 3 bases and J by 0 bases, with 12 bases between them. CDR1 DFQATT and CDR2 SNEGSKA come from the germline V gene (reference sequence). The CDR3 length is 15 residues. CDR3 coding DNA: TGCAGTGCTAGCGGGGAGGGCCGTAGCAATCAGCCCCAGCATTTT. Encoded protein: CSASGEGRSNQPQHF.

With respect to this clonotype: Since a much larger clone is just one base distant, this may be a read error. Likely a read error: the CDR3 ends without its conserved phenylalanine or tryptophan. The V call is TRBV10-3, the J call TRBJ1-5; possible D gene TRBD1, 5 bases. The CDR3 length is 15 residues. Germline V gene lookup returns CDR1 ENHRY and CDR2 SYGVKD. V was pared by 2 bases and J by 2 bases, with 10 bases between. This CDR3 is CAISEAQGRNQPQHL. The CDR3 region has the DNA TGTGCCATCAGTGAGGCTCAGGGACGCAATCAGCCCCAGCATCTT.

This clonotype was detected many times. The chain carries TRBV28 and TRBJ2-5, with 9 bases identical to TRBD2. The V gene end was trimmed by 5 bases and the J gene end by 4 bases; junction bases not matched to a gene: 8. The CDR3 length is 15 residues. CDR1 is MDHEN and CDR2 is SYDVKM in the germline V gene. The CDR3 DNA is TGTGCCAGCAGTCCTACCGGACTAGCGTCAGAGACCCAGTACTTC. Its translation is CASSPTGLASETQYF.

The genes are TRBV5-4 and TRBJ2-7; D is possibly TRBD1 or TRBD2 (5 bases each). Germline values: CDR1 SGHNT, CDR2 YYREEE (reference sequence). This CDR3 contains 14 residues. Deletions cut 4 bases from V and 7 bases from J, with 18 bases between. The CDR3 here is CASSPGAGPTEQYF. Here the CDR3 DNA reads TGTGCCAGCAGCCCCGGGGCAGGCCCTACTGAGCAGTACTTC.

V gene TRBV2 combines with J gene TRBJ2-7, with TRBD2 matching over 7 bases. Germline CDR1 SNHLY, CDR2 FYNNEI. The CDR3 has 15 amino acids. J lost 4 bases, V lost 1 base, and 7 bases had no gene match. In DNA, the CDR3 is TGTGCCAGCAGTGAAGAGGGAGGGCCTCGGTACGAGCAGTACTTC. Translation gives CASSEEGGPRYEQYF.

The sample holds many counts of this clonotype. The CDR3 loop reads CASTSMGSNQPQHF. The CDR3 DNA reads TGTGCCAGCACCTCGATGGGCAGCAATCAGCCCCAGCATTTT. The chain links TRBV6-1 to TRBJ1-5; no firm D call. The V gene lost 7 bases and the J gene lost 1 base, with 11 bases spanning the gap. This CDR3 region has 14 residues. CDR1 is MNHNS and CDR2 is SASEGT in the germline V gene.

Many counts were recorded for this clonotype. This rearrangement joins TRBV7-2 to TRBJ2-7; 7 positions agree with TRBD1. Trimming took 5 bases from V and 2 from J; bases not matched to a gene: 6. The CDR3 covers 14 residues. Germline CDR1 reads SGHTA; CDR2 reads FQGNSA. In DNA, the CDR3 is TGTGCCAGCAGCGAGTGGACAGGTACCTACGAGCAGTACTTC. Translated, it gives CASSEWTGTYEQYF.

This clonotype appeared many times. The chain employs TRBV11-2 and TRBJ1-2; unclear D gene. V lost 0 bases to trimming and J lost 8 bases, with 16 bases between them. Per the germline V gene, CDR1 is SGHAT and CDR2 is FQNNGV. There are 15 residues in the CDR3. This CDR3 reads CASSLDLTTSEGYTF. The CDR3 DNA reads as TGTGCCAGCAGCTTAGATCTAACAACGAGTGAAGGCTACACCTTC.

This clonotype was found a few times. The chain joins TRBV7-9 to TRBJ1-2; no clear D. V dropped 3 bases and J dropped 4 bases, with 12 bases sitting between them. The V gene's germline CDR1 is SEHNR and CDR2 FQNEAQ (reference sequence). The CDR3 is made up of 14 amino acids. The CDR3 loop reads CASSFRQPGYGYTF. The CDR3 nucleotides read TGTGCCAGCAGCTTTCGACAACCGGGCTATGGCTACACCTTC.

The sample holds a few counts of this clonotype. The J gene is TRBJ1-1, the V gene TRBV14; no definite D call. Trimming took 1 base from V and 6 from J, leaving 12 bases between them. CDR1 and CDR2 from the germline V gene are SGHDN and FVKESK. This CDR3 contains 14 residues. The CDR3 bases are TGTGCCAGCAGCCAAGCCTTACAAGTGGCTGAAGCTTTCTTT. Amino acid sequence: CASSQALQVAEAFF.

V is TRBV20-1 and J is TRBJ2-7, with D tentatively TRBD2 (6 bases). The germline V gene encodes CDR1 DFQATT and CDR2 SNEGSKA (reference sequence). V was clipped by 1 base and J by 2 bases, with 12 bases between them. The CDR3 is made up of 14 amino acids. In nucleotides, the CDR3 is TGCAGTGCTAGAGGCGGGGACTTCACCTACGAGCAGTACTTC. As protein: CSARGGDFTYEQYF.

This clonotype showed up just a few times. The chain couples TRBV28 to TRBJ2-3; D possibly corresponds to TRBD2 (5 bases). The length of the CDR3 is 14 residues. With 7 bases removed from V and 6 bases from J, the gap between germline ends came to 17 bases. CDR1 is MDHEN, CDR2 SYDVKM, per germline. The CDR3 nucleotides are TGTGCCAGCACCCGACTAACTCCCGTGGATACGCAGTATTTT. The encoded protein is CASTRLTPVDTQYF.

As for this clonotype: Being one base from a much bigger clone, this may be a read error. No conserved phenylalanine or tryptophan ends this CDR3, so it is likely a read error. The rearrangement joins TRBV27 to TRBJ2-7, with 9 bases aligning to TRBD2. Germline V gene sequence: CDR1 MNHEY, CDR2 SMNVEV (reference sequence). V shed 6 bases and J 4 bases; nucleotides not matched to a gene: 7. CDR3 length equals 14 residues. CDR3 in amino acids: CASSPGLARYEQYL. As DNA, the CDR3 is TGTGCCAGCAGCCCGGGACTAGCAAGATACGAGCAGTACCTC.

The sample holds a few counts of this clonotype. This chain links TRBV3-1 with TRBJ2-7; 9 bases fit TRBD2. The CDR3 has 14 residues. The V segment lost 6 bases and the J segment 5 bases; nucleotides outside the gene matches: 8. Germline CDR1 reads LGHDT; CDR2 reads YNNKEL (reference sequence). In DNA, the CDR3 is TGTGCCAGCAGACAGTCGGCGGGGGGGGACGAGCAGTACTTC. This gives the protein CASRQSAGGDEQYF.